These 21 T cell receptor beta chains were all obtained from the same sample, sequenced in a study of T cell responses to AZD1222 COVID-19 vaccine. Repertoires were generated with immunoSEQ multiplex PCR, while TCRdb's copy carries only in-frame clones and drops some. The sample lists approximately 110,000 clones; around 92% were seen once. Sample: peripheral blood, taken on day 0 of AZD1222 vaccination. The receptor source for this set is an adult in good health.

The V gene is TRBV7-2, the J gene TRBJ1-2; D unclear. The germline CDR1 and CDR2 sequences are SGHTA and FQGNSA. The CDR3 spans 12 residues. V lost 1 base to trimming and J lost 5 bases, with 5 bases between them. The DNA of the CDR3 is TGTGCCAGCAGCTTAGGGGAATATGGCTACACCTTC. Translation gives CASSLGEYGYTF.

The chain has TRBV4-3 and TRBJ2-7; D is ambiguous. Germline CDR1 and CDR2: LGHNA and YSLEER. The CDR3 length is 14 residues. V shed 4 bases and J shed 1 base, with 11 bases lying between them. The chain's CDR3 is CASSPESISYEQYF. The CDR3 nucleotides read TGCGCCAGCAGCCCGGAATCGATATCCTACGAGCAGTACTTC.

The rearrangement uses TRBV7-3 and TRBJ2-5; 12 bases fit TRBD2. V lost 5 bases, J lost 1 base, and 5 bases stayed unmatched. Germline CDR1 reads SGHTA; CDR2 reads FQGTGA. The CDR3 length is 16 residues. The CDR3 spells CASSPGLAGTQETQYF. CDR3 DNA: TGTGCCAGCAGCCCTGGACTAGCGGGGACCCAAGAGACCCAGTACTTC.

J is TRBJ2-2 and V is TRBV29-1; D ambiguous. V was pared by 4 bases and J by 6 bases, with 3 bases between. Germline CDR1 is SQVTM and CDR2 is ANQGSEA. There are 10 residues in the CDR3. CDR3 DNA sequence: TGCAGCGTTGGGTCCGGGGAGCTGTTTTTT. It specifies CSVGSGELFF.

The chain recombines TRBV7-8 with TRBJ2-5; no firm D call. The CDR3 is made up of 13 amino acids. CDR1 SGHVS and CDR2 FQNEAQ come from the germline V gene. The V and J ends lost 2 bases and 1 base respectively, with 5 bases between them. CDR3 amino acids: CASSLTLQETQYF. The CDR3 DNA sequence: TGTGCCAGCAGCTTAACTCTCCAAGAGACCCAGTACTTC.

This clone turned up a few times. The genes are TRBV7-3 and TRBJ1-6, with D tentatively TRBD1 (6 bases). The CDR3 loop spans 13 amino acids. Trimming left V 6 bases short and J 10 bases short, with 13 bases between. Germline V gene data show CDR1 as SGHTA and CDR2 as FQGTGA. CDR3 in DNA: TGTGCCAGCAGTCCAGGGGAGGGATCACCCCTCCACTTT. Amino acids: CASSPGEGSPLHF.

The chain recombines TRBV7-2 with TRBJ1-5; the match to TRBD1 covers 11 bases. Losses at the gene ends were 1 base for V and 1 base for J; bases not matched to a gene: 0. This CDR3 has 16 residues. The germline V gene encodes CDR1 SGHTA and CDR2 FQGNSA. CDR3 protein: CASSLGTGGSNQPQHF. In nucleotides, the CDR3 is TGTGCCAGCAGCTTAGGGACAGGGGGCAGCAATCAGCCCCAGCATTTT.

This sequence joins TRBV28 and TRBJ2-3; D unclear. The CDR3 consists of 13 residues. Between the trimmed V and J ends, which lost 6 bases and 3 bases, there was a span of 10 bases. Germline values: CDR1 MDHEN, CDR2 SYDVKM. The CDR3 spells CASRAEITDTQYF. The CDR3 DNA follows: TGTGCCAGCAGGGCAGAGATTACAGATACGCAGTATTTT.

The V and J genes are TRBV30 and TRBJ1-6, with D tentatively TRBD1 (6 bases). This CDR3 region has 13 residues. Germline V CDR1 and CDR2: GTSNPN, SVGIG (reference sequence). The V gene lost 3 bases and the J gene lost 9 bases, with 12 bases spanning the gap. The CDR3: CAWRGTQGSPLHF. CDR3 bases: TGTGCCTGGAGAGGGACACAGGGTTCACCCCTCCACTTT.

This sequence joins TRBV5-6 and TRBJ2-2; no firm D call. Germline V gives CDR1 SGHDT, CDR2 YYEEEE. Trimming removed 7 bases at V and 0 bases at J, with 10 bases between. The CDR3 totals 14 residues. This CDR3 reads CASEEEPNTGELFF. DNA for the CDR3: TGTGCCAGCGAAGAGGAACCGAACACCGGGGAGCTGTTTTTT.

This clone was counted a single time. The V call is TRBV5-1, the J call TRBJ2-1; D unclear. V was trimmed by 1 base and J by 10 bases, leaving 6 bases between them. In germline, CDR1 is SGHRS, CDR2 YFSETQ. The CDR3 spans 11 residues. CDR3 loop: CASSLQVEQFF. The CDR3 DNA reads as TGCGCCAGCAGCTTGCAGGTGGAGCAGTTCTTC.

The chain links TRBV29-1 to TRBJ2-7; D is unclear. This CDR3 spans 11 amino acids. The germline V and J ends were trimmed by 6 bases and 7 bases, with 13 bases remaining between them. From germline, CDR1 is SQVTM and CDR2 ANQGSEA. The CDR3 spells CSVSLGWEQYF. The CDR3 coding sequence is TGCAGCGTCTCCCTGGGGTGGGAGCAGTACTTC.

The chain couples TRBV6-6 to TRBJ1-2; tentatively, D is TRBD1 (6 bases). This CDR3 region has 13 residues. Germline CDR1 is MNHNY and CDR2 is SVGAGI (reference sequence). Trimming left V 7 bases short and J 4 bases short, with 13 bases between. The DNA for the CDR3 is TGTGCCAGCATTCAGGTACAGGGCTATGGCTACACCTTC. The encoded protein is CASIQVQGYGYTF.

V usage is TRBV14 and J usage is TRBJ2-7, with 9 bases aligning to TRBD2. Losses at the gene ends were 0 bases for V and 2 bases for J; bases not matched to a gene: 8. Per the germline V gene, CDR1 is SGHDN and CDR2 is FVKESK. This CDR3 is 17 amino acids long. CDR3 sequence (DNA): TGTGCCAGCAGCCAAGATTCGTGGCTAGCGGGGCCCTACGAGCAGTACTTC. This sequence encodes CASSQDSWLAGPYEQYF.

The genes are TRBV7-9 and TRBJ2-2; D unresolved. Trimming left V 2 bases short and J 3 bases short, with 4 bases between. The CDR3 runs 13 residues. From germline, CDR1 is SEHNR and CDR2 FQNEAQ (reference sequence). The CDR3 sequence is CASSLLYTGELFF. DNA of the CDR3: TGTGCCAGCAGCTTACTCTACACCGGGGAGCTGTTTTTT.

The chain recombines TRBV4-1 with TRBJ1-3; D is ambiguous. CDR3 size: 15 residues. The germline V gene has CDR1 MGHRA and CDR2 YSYEKL. V was pared by 4 bases and J by 2 bases, with 12 bases between. The CDR3, as DNA: TGCGCCAGCAGCCTGGGTTTAGACACTGGAAACACCATATATTTT. Residues: CASSLGLDTGNTIYF.

V and J are TRBV28 and TRBJ1-4; D not resolved. Germline V gives CDR1 MDHEN, CDR2 SYDVKM. The germline V and J ends were trimmed by 4 bases and 4 bases, with 16 bases remaining between them. The CDR3 is 16 amino acids. The CDR3 here is CASSSTRAANNEKLFF. The CDR3 DNA is TGTGCCAGCAGTTCTACCCGGGCCGCGAATAATGAAAAACTGTTTTTT.

V is TRBV5-1 and J is TRBJ1-3, with D possibly being TRBD1 (6 bases). Trimming left V 0 bases short and J 0 bases short, with 10 bases between. Germline V gives CDR1 SGHRS, CDR2 YFSETQ. This CDR3 contains 16 residues. The CDR3 reads CASSLVPGASGNTIYF. In DNA form, the CDR3 reads TGCGCCAGCAGCTTGGTACCGGGGGCCTCTGGAAACACCATATATTTT.

V gene TRBV6-1 combines with J gene TRBJ2-7; D unresolved. The ends were cut back, 1 base at V and 0 bases at J, with 10 bases in the middle. The V gene's germline CDR1 is MNHNS and CDR2 SASEGT. There are 15 residues in the CDR3. In nucleotides, the CDR3 is TGTGCCAGCAGTGAAGGAATCAGGAGCTCCTACGAGCAGTACTTC. Translating it yields CASSEGIRSSYEQYF.

This clone rates as medium-sized (0.01 to 0.1%). CDR3 sequence (DNA): TGTGCCACCAAAACCCAGGGAAACACCATATATTTT. As protein: CATKTQGNTIYF. This chain uses TRBV10-3 with TRBJ1-3; D unclear. CDR1 is ENHRY and CDR2 is SYGVKD in the germline V gene. The V and J ends lost 10 bases and 4 bases respectively, with 11 bases between them. This CDR3 is built from 12 residues.

This clone was counted once. The V and J genes are TRBV11-2 and TRBJ2-7, with D possibly being TRBD1 (6 bases). The CDR3 has 13 residues. V was trimmed by 5 bases and J by 6 bases, leaving 14 bases between them. Germline V gene sequence: CDR1 SGHAT, CDR2 FQNNGV. The chain's CDR3 is CASSLLGGREQYF. Written as DNA, the CDR3 is TGTGCCAGCAGCCTCCTAGGGGGACGCGAGCAGTACTTC.